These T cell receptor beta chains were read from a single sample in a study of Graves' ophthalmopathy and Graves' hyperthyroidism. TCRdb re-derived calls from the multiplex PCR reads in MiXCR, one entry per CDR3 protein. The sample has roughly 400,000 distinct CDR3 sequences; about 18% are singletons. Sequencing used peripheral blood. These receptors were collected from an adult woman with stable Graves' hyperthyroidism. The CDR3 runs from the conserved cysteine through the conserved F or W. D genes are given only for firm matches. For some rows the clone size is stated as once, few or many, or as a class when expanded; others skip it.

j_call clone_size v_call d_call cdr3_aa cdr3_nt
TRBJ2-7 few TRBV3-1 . CASSRAGVPYEQYF TGTGCCAGCAGCCGCGCAGGGGTTCCCTACGAGCAGTACTTC
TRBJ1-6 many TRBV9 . CASSVEERLSPLHF TGTGCCAGCAGCGTAGAGGAGAGGTTATCACCCCTCCACTTT
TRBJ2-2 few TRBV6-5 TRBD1 CASSYMGQGAGELFF TGTGCCAGCAGTTACATGGGACAGGGGGCCGGGGAGCTGTTTTTT
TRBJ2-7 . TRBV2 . CASRFRLGGCYDQYF TGTGCCAGCAGATTCAGACTAGGTGGGTGCTACGATCAGTACTTC
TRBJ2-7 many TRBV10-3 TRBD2 CATRGTKDEQYF TGTGCCACCCGCGGGACTAAGGACGAGCAGTACTTC
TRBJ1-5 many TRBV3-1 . CASSQGMGQPQHF TGTGCCAGCAGCCAGGGGATGGGTCAGCCCCAGCATTTT
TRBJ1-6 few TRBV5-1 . CASRAGLGVSPLHF TGCGCCAGCAGGGCGGGACTGGGTGTTTCACCCCTCCACTTT
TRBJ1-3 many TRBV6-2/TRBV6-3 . CASNRQFSGNTIYF TGTGCCAGCAATCGACAGTTCTCTGGAAACACCATATATTTT
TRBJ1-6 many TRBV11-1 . CASRHSSSGTRSSYNSPLHF TGTGCCAGCAGGCACTCCTCATCCGGGACAAGGAGCTCCTATAATTCACCCCTCCACTTT
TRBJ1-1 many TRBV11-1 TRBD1 CASSTPGGRTEAFF TGTGCCAGCAGCACACCAGGGGGGCGGACTGAAGCTTTCTTT
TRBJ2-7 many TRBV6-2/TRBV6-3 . CASTLSASSYEQYF TGTGCCAGCACCTTGAGCGCGAGCTCCTACGAGCAGTACTTC
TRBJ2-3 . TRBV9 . CASSVGHSPQSPDTQYF TGTGCCAGCAGCGTAGGCCATAGCCCCCAGTCCCCAGATACGCAGTATTTT
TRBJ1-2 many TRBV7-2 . CASSPRDTNNYGYTF TGTGCCAGCAGCCCCCGGGACACGAATAACTATGGCTACACCTTC
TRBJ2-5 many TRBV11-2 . CASSEGPTGETQYF TGTGCCAGCAGCGAGGGACCGACCGGAGAGACCCAGTACTTC
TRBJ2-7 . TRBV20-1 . CSAFPEVVAEQYF TGCAGTGCCTTCCCCGAAGTGGTTGCCGAGCAGTACTTC
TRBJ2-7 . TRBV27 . CASSLTGRNKYEQYF TGTGCCAGCAGTCTTACAGGGAGGAATAAGTACGAGCAGTACTTC
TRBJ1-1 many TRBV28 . CASSRNTETFF TGTGCCAGCTCCCGGAACACTGAAACTTTCTTT
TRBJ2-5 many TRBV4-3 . CASSQDGSDGETQYF TGCGCCAGCAGCCAAGACGGTTCGGACGGGGAGACCCAGTACTTC
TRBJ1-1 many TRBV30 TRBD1 CAWSVRDRPPEAFF TGTGCCTGGAGTGTCCGGGACAGACCTCCTGAAGCTTTCTTT
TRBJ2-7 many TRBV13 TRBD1 CASSSSGQGNYEQYF TGTGCCAGCAGCTCCTCGGGACAGGGGAATTACGAGCAGTACTTC
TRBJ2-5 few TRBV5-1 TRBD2 CASSPGTRLETQYF TGCGCCAGCAGCCCAGGGACTAGATTGGAGACCCAGTACTTC
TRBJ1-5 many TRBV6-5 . CASSYSTRNSNQPQHF TGTGCCAGCAGTTACTCGACTAGGAATAGCAATCAGCCCCAGCATTTT
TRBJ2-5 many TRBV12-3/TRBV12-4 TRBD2 CASSLYGAGDVVETQYF TGTGCCAGCAGTTTATATGGCGCGGGAGATGTTGTGGAGACCCAGTACTTC
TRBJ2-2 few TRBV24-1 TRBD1 CATSDYTGGQVAGELFF TGTGCCACCAGTGATTATACAGGGGGCCAAGTGGCCGGGGAGCTGTTTTTT
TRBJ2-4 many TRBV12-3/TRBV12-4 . CASSVLGLARAKNIQYF TGTGCCAGCAGTGTCCTTGGGCTAGCGAGAGCCAAAAACATTCAGTACTTC
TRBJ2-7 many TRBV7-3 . CASSLKGGAADEQYF TGTGCCAGCAGCTTAAAGGGCGGGGCGGCCGACGAGCAGTACTTC
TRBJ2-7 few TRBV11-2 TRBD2 CASSPFKAGGSGEQYF TGTGCCAGCAGCCCGTTTAAAGCGGGGGGGTCTGGGGAGCAGTACTTC
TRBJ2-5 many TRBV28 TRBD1 CASTPDRGAETQYF TGTGCCAGCACCCCTGACAGGGGGGCAGAGACCCAGTACTTC
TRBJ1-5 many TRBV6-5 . CASNPMSSGPDQPQHF TGTGCCAGCAACCCCATGTCTTCGGGTCCGGATCAGCCCCAGCATTTT
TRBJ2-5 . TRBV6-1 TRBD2 CASRGGLAGSGTQYF TGTGCCAGCAGAGGGGGACTAGCGGGCTCGGGGACCCAGTACTTC
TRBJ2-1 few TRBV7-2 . CASSLQPGRAAHNEQFF TGTGCCAGCAGCCTCCAACCAGGCCGGGCTGCGCACAATGAGCAGTTCTTC
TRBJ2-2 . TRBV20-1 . CSVNGGSHTGELFF TGCAGTGTTAATGGGGGGTCTCACACCGGGGAGCTGTTTTTT
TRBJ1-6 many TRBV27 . CASSSVQESSPLHF TGTGCCAGCAGTTCGGTCCAGGAATCTTCACCCCTCCACTTT
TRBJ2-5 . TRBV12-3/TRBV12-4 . CASMAGQETQYF TGTGCCAGCATGGCTGGCCAAGAGACCCAGTACTTC
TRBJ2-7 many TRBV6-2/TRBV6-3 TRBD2 CASIPSGKPYEQYF TGTGCCAGCATTCCTAGCGGAAAACCCTACGAGCAGTACTTC
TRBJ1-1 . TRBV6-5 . CASSYSIGITEAFF TGTGCCAGCAGTTACTCGATAGGGATCACTGAAGCTTTCTTT
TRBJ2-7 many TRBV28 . CASSPGLLYEQYF TGTGCCAGCAGTCCAGGACTCTTGTACGAGCAGTACTTC
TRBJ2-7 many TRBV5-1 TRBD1 CASSFTGGVGREQYF TGCGCCAGCAGCTTTACAGGGGGCGTAGGACGCGAGCAGTACTTC
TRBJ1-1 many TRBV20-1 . CSASIRGSLMNTEAFF TGCAGTGCTAGCATAAGGGGTAGCCTTATGAACACTGAAGCTTTCTTT
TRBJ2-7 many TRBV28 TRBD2 CASRIFGGGRAGYEQYF TGTGCCAGCAGGATTTTCGGCGGCGGGAGGGCCGGCTACGAGCAGTACTTC
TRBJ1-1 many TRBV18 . CASSRGESNTEAFF TGTGCCAGCTCACGCGGGGAGTCGAACACTGAAGCTTTCTTT
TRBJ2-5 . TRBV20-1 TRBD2 CSARQSSGRVEIQYF TGCAGTGCTAGGCAATCTAGCGGGAGGGTAGAGATCCAGTACTTC
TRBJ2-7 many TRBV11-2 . CASSLDPYEQYF TGTGCCAGCAGCTTAGACCCTTACGAGCAGTACTTC
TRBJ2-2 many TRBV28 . CASETVNTGELFF TGTGCCAGCGAGACGGTGAACACCGGGGAGCTGTTTTTT
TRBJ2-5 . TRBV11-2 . CASSPSPAQTQYF TGTGCCAGCAGCCCATCACCAGCGCAGACCCAGTACTTC
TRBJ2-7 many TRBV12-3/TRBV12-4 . CASKGRSRTFSPREQYF TGTGCCAGCAAAGGCCGGAGCAGGACCTTTTCCCCACGCGAGCAGTACTTC
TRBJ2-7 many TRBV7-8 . CASSPGLAPSYEQYF TGTGCCAGCAGCCCCGGCCTAGCCCCCAGCTACGAGCAGTACTTC
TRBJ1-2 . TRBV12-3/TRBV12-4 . CASRGQGRGLDGYTF TGTGCCAGCAGGGGCCAGGGAAGAGGTTTGGATGGCTACACCTTC
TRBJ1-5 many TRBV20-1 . CSARQVKDQPQHF TGCAGTGCTAGACAGGTGAAGGATCAGCCCCAGCATTTT
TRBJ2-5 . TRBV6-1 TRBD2 CASSEPGLLSSSIKETQYF TGTGCCAGCAGTGAGCCGGGACTATTGAGTTCCAGTATAAAAGAGACCCAGTACTTC
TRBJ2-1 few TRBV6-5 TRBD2 CASSYSSGSIRDEQFF TGTGCCAGCAGTTACAGTAGCGGGAGTATCCGGGATGAGCAGTTCTTC